The clone carrying this T cell receptor (beta chain) was counted between two and nine times. The V end was cut by 8 bases, the J end by 0 bases, with 11 bases between. This CDR3 has 13 amino acids. CDR1 and CDR2 (germline): KGHSH, LQKENI. The sample originates from a study of blood T cell repertoires in COVID-19. Enrolled through a virtual design, the participants were between 18 and 89 years of age and came from 24 US areas. Methods used by the authors: Reference gene primers were amplified, and this amplification served to estimate nucleated cell counts. Repertoires were generated with immunoSEQ multiplex PCR, while TCRdb's copy carries only in-frame clones and drops some. That table is the source of V, J and clone size, and D and trimming were worked out from the DNA. Found here are roughly 170,000 clones, approximately 81% of them singletons; the top ten hold around 5.3%.

The rearrangement uses TRBV18 and TRBJ2-7; perhaps TRBD2 as D (5 bases). This receptor was obtained from a woman in her 40s with acute COVID-19. Specimen: PBMCs or T cells enriched from blood (not recorded which). CDR3 residues: CASADGNSYEQYF. DNA for the CDR3: TGTGCCAGCGCGGACGGGAACTCCTACGAGCAGTACTTC. The complete variable domain, with remaining parts taken from reference TRBV18 and TRBJ2-7, reads NAGVMQNPRHLVRRRGQEARLRCSPMKGHSHVYWYRQLPEEGLKFMVYLQKENIIDESGMPKERFSAEFPKEGPSILRIQQVVRGDSAAYFCASADGNSYEQYFGPGTRLTVT.